This record looks at one T cell receptor (beta chain) sequence and its context. Assay used: immunoSEQ multiplex PCR; TCRdb lists only in-frame clones, some missing. The data show 110,000 to 150,000 clones, 88% seen once. The sample is drawn from a study of T cell responses to AZD1222 COVID-19 vaccine. The CDR3 is 14 residues long. The V gene lost 6 bases and the J gene lost 4 bases, with 12 bases spanning the gap. The germline CDR1 and CDR2 sequences are MNHEY and SMNVEV (reference sequence). The clonotype was recovered from an adult who received the AZD1222 COVID-19 vaccine. The sample was peripheral blood, taken 28 days after the second AZD1222 dose. This sequence joins TRBV27 and TRBJ2-2; no clear D. The CDR3 protein is CASSSSRITGELFF. The CDR3 nucleotides are TGTGCCAGCAGCTCCTCTAGAATCACCGGGGAGCTGTTTTTT.